The entry that follows covers one TCR beta chain sequence. Generated by immunoSEQ multiplex PCR, the TCRdb table keeps only in-frame clones and is missing some. The sample shows some 200,000 clones, 86% of them seen only once. Trimming took 4 bases from V and 3 from J, leaving 16 bases between them. CDR3 length equals 16 residues. Germline CDR1 reads SGHTA; CDR2 reads FQGNSA. The source of the sample is a study of blood T cell repertoires in COVID-19. Study as a whole: Whether acute or convalescent, the COVID-19 samples came from the United States, Italy and Spain.

The receptor was derived from a woman aged 55 to 70 with COVID-19, enrolled during active disease. The rearrangement uses TRBV7-2 and TRBJ1-5; D uncertain. The sample consisted of peripheral blood. In nucleotides, the CDR3 is TGTGCCAGCAGCTCACTAGGTACGGTCTTCAATCAGCCCCAGCATTTT. Translating it yields CASSSLGTVFNQPQHF.